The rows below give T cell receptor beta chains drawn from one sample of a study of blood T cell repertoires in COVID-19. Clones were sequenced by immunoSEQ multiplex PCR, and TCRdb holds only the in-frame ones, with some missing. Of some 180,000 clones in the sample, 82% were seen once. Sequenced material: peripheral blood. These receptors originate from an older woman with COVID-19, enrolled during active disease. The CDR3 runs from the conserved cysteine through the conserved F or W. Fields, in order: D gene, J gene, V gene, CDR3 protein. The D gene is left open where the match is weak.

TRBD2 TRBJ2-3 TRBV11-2 CASSLLAGGALTDTQYF
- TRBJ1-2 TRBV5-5 CASSLATENYGYTF
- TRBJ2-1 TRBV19 CASSIWAGYNEQFF
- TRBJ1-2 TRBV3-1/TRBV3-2 CASSQDLGASYTF
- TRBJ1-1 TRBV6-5 CASRPRQAANTEAFF
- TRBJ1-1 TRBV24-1 CATREGGMNTEAFF
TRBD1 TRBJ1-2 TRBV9 CASSPKQGTGVIVTF
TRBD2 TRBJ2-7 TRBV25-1 CASSLAGYEQYF
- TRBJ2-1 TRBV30 CAWTKGSSYNEQFF
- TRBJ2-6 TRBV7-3 CASSFSTGTGANVLTF
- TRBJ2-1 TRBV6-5 CASGLRYNEQFF
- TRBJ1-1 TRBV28 CASSFQKNTEAFF
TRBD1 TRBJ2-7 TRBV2 CASSGGTGSWEQYF
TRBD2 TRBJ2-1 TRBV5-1 CASSPLLAGGSNEQFF
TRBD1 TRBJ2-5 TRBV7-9 CASSDRQGQETQYF
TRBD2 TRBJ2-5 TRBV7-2 CASSPGGLAEETQYF
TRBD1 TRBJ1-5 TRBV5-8 CASTTGQGYQPQHF
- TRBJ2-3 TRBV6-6 CASSPIGSSTDTQYF
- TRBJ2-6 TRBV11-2 CASSQQGTGANVLTF
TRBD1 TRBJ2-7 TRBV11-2 CASSITGTGFFYEQYF
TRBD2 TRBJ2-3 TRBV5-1 CASSQSGGDDTQYF
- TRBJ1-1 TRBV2 CASSGLQGNTEAFF
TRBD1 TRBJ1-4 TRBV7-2 CASSLDRGATNEKLFF
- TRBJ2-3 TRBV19 CASSSSPGETVVRF
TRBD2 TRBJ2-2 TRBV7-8 CASSRSGGGTGELFF
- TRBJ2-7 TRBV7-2 CASSLLGGTDWEQYF
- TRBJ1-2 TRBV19 CASPTGNGYTF
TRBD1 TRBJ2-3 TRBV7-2 CASSLAGTGGTDTQYF
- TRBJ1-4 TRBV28 CASRPAANEKLFF
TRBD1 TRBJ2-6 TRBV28 CASSSGTGVAGANVLTF
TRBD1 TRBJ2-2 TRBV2 CASSSRTGVAGELFF
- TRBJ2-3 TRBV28 CASSRHLGGADTQYF
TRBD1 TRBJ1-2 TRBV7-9 CASSQTGVNYGYTF
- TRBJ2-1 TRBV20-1 CSARIVPEQFF
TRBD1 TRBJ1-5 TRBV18 CASSPTGGHDNQPQHF
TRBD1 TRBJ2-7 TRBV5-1 CASSQDRDSYEQYF
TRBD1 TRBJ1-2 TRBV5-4 CASSPYRGAVDGYTF
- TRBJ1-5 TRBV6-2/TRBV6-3 CASSPMTVSNQPQHF
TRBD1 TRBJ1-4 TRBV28 CASLPSGGREKISEKLFF
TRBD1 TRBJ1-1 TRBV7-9 CASSLIGGANTEAFF
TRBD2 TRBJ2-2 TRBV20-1 CSASSITSGTTGELFF
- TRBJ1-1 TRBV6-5 CASSFQGSTEAFF
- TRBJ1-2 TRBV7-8 CASSPQENYGYTF
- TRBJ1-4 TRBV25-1 CASSAQGEHEKLFF
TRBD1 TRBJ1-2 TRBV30 CAWSGRQGKYGYTF
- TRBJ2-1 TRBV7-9 CASSPDGRENNEQFF
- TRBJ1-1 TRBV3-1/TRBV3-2 CASSQDPSGTNTEAFF
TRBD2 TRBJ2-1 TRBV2 CASSAQDGSGRVGSYNEQFF
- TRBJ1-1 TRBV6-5 CASTIGGNTEAFF
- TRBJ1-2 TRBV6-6 CASAVPNYGYTF
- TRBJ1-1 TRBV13 CASSIGRGQNTEAFF
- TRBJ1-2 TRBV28 CASSLLGASNYGYTF
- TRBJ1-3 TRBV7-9 CASSFFGGVANTIYF
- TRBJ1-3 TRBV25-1 CASSGRLGREGNTIYF